The clone carrying this T cell receptor (beta chain) was seen more than once but under ten times. The entry originates in a study of blood T cells in healthy people across ages. Study-wide background: T cells yielded about one barcoded beta molecule per two cells through template switching.

Primed by a sample-barcoded 5' primer and a J-beta primer mix, a second PCR proceeded for about 7 to 11 cycles. TCRdb redid the calling of the 5' RACE reads with MiXCR, one entry per CDR3 protein. The profile shows just over 800,000 distinct CDR3 sequences, about 59% of them singletons. The sequencing input was blood. The receptor was isolated from a man under 40 in good health.

CDR3 sequence: CATSREQEPGADTQYF. The CDR3 region has the DNA TGTGCCACCAGCAGAGAACAGGAACCTGGGGCAGATACGCAGTATTTT. The chain combines TRBV15 with TRBJ2-3, with D perhaps matching TRBD1 (5 bases). With 0 bases removed from V and 4 bases from J, the gap between germline ends came to 14 bases. This CDR3 has 16 amino acids. Germline V gene data show CDR1 as LNHNV and CDR2 as YYDKDF (reference sequence). The variable domain in full, with the rest retrieved from reference TRBV15 and TRBJ2-3, is DAMVIQNPRYQVTQFGKPVTLSCSQTLNHNVMYWYQQKSSQAPKLLFHYYDKDFNNEADTPDNFQSRRPNTSFCFLDIRSPGLGDTAMYLCATSREQEPGADTQYFGPGTRLTVL.